The present entry profiles one T cell receptor beta chain with its context. Produced via immunoSEQ multiplex PCR; TCRdb's table is partial and in-frame only. The sample records about 180,000 clones, roughly four fifths being singletons. Germline values: CDR1 MDHEN, CDR2 SYDVKM. The CDR3 totals 13 residues. The V and J ends lost 7 bases and 1 base, in that order; junction bases with no gene match: 1. The data were taken from a study of blood T cell repertoires in COVID-19. Looking at the study overall: Researchers got acute and convalescent COVID-19 samples from the United States, Italy and Spain.

The sequence was collected from a woman in her seventies with COVID-19, enrolled during active disease. V and J are TRBV28 and TRBJ1-3, with 7 bases that match TRBD1. The sequenced material came from peripheral blood. The CDR3 nucleotides are TGTGCCAGCAACAGGGGTTCTGGAAACACCATATATTTT. Protein product: CASNRGSGNTIYF.